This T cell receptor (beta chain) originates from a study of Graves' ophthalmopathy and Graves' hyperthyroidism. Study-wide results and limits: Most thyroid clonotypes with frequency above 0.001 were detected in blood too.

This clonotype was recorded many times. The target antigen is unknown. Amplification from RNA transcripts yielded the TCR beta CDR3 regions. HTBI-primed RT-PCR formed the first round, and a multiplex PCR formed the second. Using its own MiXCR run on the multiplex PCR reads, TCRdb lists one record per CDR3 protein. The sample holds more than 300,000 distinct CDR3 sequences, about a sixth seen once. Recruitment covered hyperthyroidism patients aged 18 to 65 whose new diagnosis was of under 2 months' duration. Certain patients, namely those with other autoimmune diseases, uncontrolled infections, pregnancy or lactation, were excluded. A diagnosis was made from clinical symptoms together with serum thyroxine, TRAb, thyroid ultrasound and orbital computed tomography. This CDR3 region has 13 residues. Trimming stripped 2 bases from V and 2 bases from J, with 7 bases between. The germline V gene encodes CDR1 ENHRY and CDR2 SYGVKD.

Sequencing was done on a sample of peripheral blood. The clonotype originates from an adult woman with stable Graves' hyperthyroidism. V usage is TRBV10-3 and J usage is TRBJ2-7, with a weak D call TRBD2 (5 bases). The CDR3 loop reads CAISEGEPYEQYF. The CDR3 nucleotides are TGTGCCATCAGTGAGGGGGAGCCCTACGAGCAGTACTTC.